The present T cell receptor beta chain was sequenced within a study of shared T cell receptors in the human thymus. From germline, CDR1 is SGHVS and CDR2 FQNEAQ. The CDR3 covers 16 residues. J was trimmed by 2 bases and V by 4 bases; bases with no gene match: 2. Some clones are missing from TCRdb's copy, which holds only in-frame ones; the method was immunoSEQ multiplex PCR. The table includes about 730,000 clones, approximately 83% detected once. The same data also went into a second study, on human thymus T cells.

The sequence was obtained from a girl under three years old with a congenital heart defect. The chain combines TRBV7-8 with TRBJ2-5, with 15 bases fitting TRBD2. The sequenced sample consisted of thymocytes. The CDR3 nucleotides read TGTGCCAGCAGCTCTGGACTAGCGGGGGGGCAAGAGACCCAGTACTTC. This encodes CASSSGLAGGQETQYF.